A selection of T cell receptor beta chains follows, all from one sample in a study of blood T cell repertoires in COVID-19. The protocol was immunoSEQ multiplex PCR, while the TCRdb copy is restricted to in-frame clones and leaves out a portion. Of around 110,000 clones listed, 88% are singletons. Sequenced: peripheral blood. The source is a man aged 45-65 years with active or convalescent COVID-19. The CDR3 runs from the conserved cysteine through the conserved F or W. The D gene is left open where the match is weak. Some rows mark clone size as missing; the rest say once, few, many or name a class of expanded clone.

v_call,j_call,d_call,clone_size,cdr3_nt,cdr3_aa
TRBV11-2,TRBJ1-2,.,.,TGTGCCAGCAGCAGGGGCTATGGCTACACCTTC,CASSRGYGYTF
TRBV6-2/TRBV6-3,TRBJ2-5,.,.,TGTGCCAGCAGTTACTCGAAGTGGAGCGGACTCCAAGAGACCCAGTACTTC,CASSYSKWSGLQETQYF
TRBV7-9,TRBJ2-5,TRBD2,once,TGTGCCAGCAGCCGTGAGGGAGGGGAGACCCAGTACTTC,CASSREGGETQYF
TRBV24-1,TRBJ2-1,.,.,TGTGCCACCAGTGAGGGGGCCGTCTCCAATGAGCAGTTCTTC,CATSEGAVSNEQFF
TRBV6-4,TRBJ1-2,TRBD1,.,TGTGCCAGCAGTGAAACCGGGACAGGGGCCTATGGCTACACCTTC,CASSETGTGAYGYTF
TRBV9,TRBJ2-7,.,.,TGTGCCAGCAGCGTAGGTATCCGCTCCTACGAGCAGTACTTC,CASSVGIRSYEQYF
TRBV6-5,TRBJ2-7,.,.,TGTGCCAGCATGGGACACCTGTCCTCCTACGGGCAGTACTTC,CASMGHLSSYGQYF
TRBV6-5,TRBJ1-1,.,.,TGTGCCAGCAGTTTCACAGGTGACACTGAAGCTTTCTTT,CASSFTGDTEAFF
TRBV5-1,TRBJ1-4,TRBD1,.,TGCGCCAGCAGCTCTACCGGGACAGTCGATGAAAAACTGTTTTTT,CASSSTGTVDEKLFF
TRBV19,TRBJ1-5,.,.,TGTGCCAGTACCCGGGGGGACACTAATCAGCCCCAGCATTTT,CASTRGDTNQPQHF
TRBV6-5,TRBJ1-3,.,.,TGTGCCAGCCGCTTCTACTCTGGAAACACCATATATTTT,CASRFYSGNTIYF
TRBV7-9,TRBJ2-1,.,.,TGTGCCAGCAGCTTATCAACTAGTTCGGGTGAGCAGTTCTTC,CASSLSTSSGEQFF
TRBV11-2,TRBJ2-5,TRBD2,.,TGTGCCAGCAGCTTTGGTAGCGGGAGTGGGGAGACCCAGTACTTC,CASSFGSGSGETQYF
TRBV28,TRBJ1-2,.,once,TGTGCCAGCAGTTTACGCACCTACCCCAATCGACAGGCCTACTATGGCTACACCTTC,CASSLRTYPNRQAYYGYTF
TRBV25-1,TRBJ2-7,TRBD1,.,TGTGCCAGCATACAGACAGGGGGGGGGTATACCTACGAGCAGTACTTC,CASIQTGGGYTYEQYF